This T cell receptor (beta chain) was identified during a study of blood T cells in healthy people across ages. Notes on the study in general: With unsorted PBMCs, a conclusive comparison of naive versus antigen-experienced cells was not possible. Long-lived donors exceeded aged donors in naive CD4+ cells and diversity. Measured against age, TCR beta diversity per million T cells decreased in a roughly linear manner.

Germline CDR1 reads SGDLS; CDR2 reads YYNGEE. This CDR3 is built from 13 residues. For this clonotype: Its antigen is unidentified. The junction shows a germline mismatch at one end, possibly a read error.

A sample-barcoded 5' primer and a J-beta primer mix were used in a second PCR of about 6 to 12 cycles. A single record per CDR3 protein comes from TCRdb applying MiXCR to the 5' RACE reads. The sample consists of around 1,600,000 distinct CDR3 sequences, approximately 43% of them appearing once. The donors, all healthy, were Caucasians living in Russia, aged about 6 to 95. This chain connects TRBV9 to TRBJ2-5, with D possibly TRBD2 on 6 matching bases. Sequencing was done on a sample of blood. The receptor was derived from a woman between 18 and 29 years old in good health. In nucleotides, the CDR3 is TGTGCCGGCAGCGCCAGCGGGCAAGAGACCCAGTACTTC. Its translation is CAGSASGQETQYF.